This T cell receptor beta chain appears in the sequencing data of a study of blood T cells in healthy people across ages. Study overall: Template switching picked up about one barcoded beta molecule for each two T cells.

This clonotype was detected a few times. Next came a second PCR, run for about 6 to 12 cycles, which used a sample-barcoded 5' primer along with a J-beta primer mix. With 12 random nucleotides, a template-switch adaptor tagged each individual cDNA molecule. Per sample, CDR3-containing paired-end reads numbered at least 2.5 million. TCRdb reprocessed the 5' RACE reads via MiXCR and lists one record per CDR3 protein. Of 1 million to 1.2 million distinct CDR3 sequences listed, 35% to 40% were seen once; the top ten hold around 13%. The CDR3 is made up of 12 amino acids. V lost 6 bases to trimming and J lost 3 bases, with 11 bases between them. Germline CDR1 DFQATT, CDR2 SNEGSKA (reference sequence).

The chain has TRBV20-1 and TRBJ1-1, with D uncertain. The sequence derives from a man younger than 35 in good health. The sequenced sample was blood. CDR3 bases: TGCAGTGCGCGACTGGTGGACACTGAAGCTTTCTTT. Translating gives CSARLVDTEAFF.